Shown below are 9 T cell receptor beta chains from a single sample sequenced in a study of shared T cell receptors in the human thymus. This table comes from immunoSEQ multiplex PCR, and its TCRdb copy is limited to in-frame clones, with some not included. The table records approximately 400,000 clones, roughly 94% of them present only once. The material sequenced was thymocytes. These receptor sequences come from a human donor.

The CDR3 coding sequence is TGTGCCAGCAGCTTGGGACACCGTTTGATGTCCCAGCATTTT. Protein product: CASSLGHRLMSQHF. The V call is TRBV5-6, the J call TRBJ1-5; D not resolved. CDR1 is SGHDT, CDR2 YYEEEE, per germline. CDR3 size: 14 residues. The germline V and J ends were trimmed by 0 bases and 11 bases, with 15 bases remaining between them.

This clone was detected only once. The chain joins TRBV27 to TRBJ1-5; 12 nucleotides line up with TRBD1. The CDR3 loop spans 19 amino acids. With V trimmed by 0 bases and J by 2 bases, 8 bases remained unmatched. Germline-derived CDR1 and CDR2 are MNHEY and SMNVEV (reference sequence). In DNA, the CDR3 is TGTGCCAGCAGTTTATCAGGGACAGGGGGCGCGGACGGCAATCAGCCCCAGCATTTT. This gives the protein CASSLSGTGGADGNQPQHF.

V usage is TRBV5-6 and J usage is TRBJ2-7, with D possibly TRBD1 on 6 matching bases. V was pared by 4 bases and J by 0 bases, with 17 bases between. The CDR3 has 16 residues. Per germline, CDR1 SGHDT and CDR2 YYEEEE. The CDR3 DNA follows: TGTGCCAGCAGCCTATGGACAGCCCGAAGCTCCTACGAGCAGTACTTC. As protein: CASSLWTARSSYEQYF.

The chain carries TRBV18 and TRBJ2-5; tentatively, D is TRBD1 or TRBD2 (5 bases each). Trimming stripped 6 bases from V and 0 bases from J, with 17 bases between. This CDR3 has 16 amino acids. CDR1 is KGHSH, CDR2 LQKENI, per germline. The CDR3 DNA sequence: TGTGCCAGCTCTCAAGAGGGGAGTGGGCACCAAGAGACCCAGTACTTC. It is translated as CASSQEGSGHQETQYF.

The rearrangement links TRBV4-1 to TRBJ2-5; 7 bases match TRBD1. The CDR3 loop spans 16 amino acids. Trimming removed 1 base from V and 2 bases from J; junction bases left unmatched: 7. From germline, CDR1 is MGHRA and CDR2 YSYEKL. The DNA of the CDR3 is TGCGCCAGCAGCCAAGGTGACAGGGATAATCAAGAGACCCAGTACTTC. Protein sequence: CASSQGDRDNQETQYF.

The V and J genes are TRBV27 and TRBJ1-5; 7 bases fit TRBD1. The germline V gene has CDR1 MNHEY and CDR2 SMNVEV (reference sequence). After removal of 0 bases from V and 0 bases from J, the junction contained 8 bases not matched to a gene. The CDR3 has 18 residues. CDR3 in amino acids: CASSLSGRGRDSNQPQHF. As DNA, the CDR3 is TGTGCCAGCAGTTTATCAGGGAGGGGGCGGGATAGCAATCAGCCCCAGCATTTT.

The chain uses TRBV6-5 and TRBJ1-2, with TRBD1 matching 9 bases. J lost 6 bases, V lost 4 bases, and 6 bases had no gene match. The V gene's germline CDR1 is MNHEY and CDR2 SVGAGI. The CDR3 loop spans 14 amino acids. CDR3 region: CASSSLTGGDGYTF. CDR3 in DNA: TGTGCCAGCAGTTCCCTGACAGGGGGGGATGGCTACACCTTC.

The chain carries TRBV6-6 and TRBJ2-3; D gene uncertain. The V and J ends lost 7 bases and 0 bases respectively, with 17 bases between them. The germline CDR1 and CDR2 sequences are MNHNY and SVGAGI (reference sequence). CDR3 length: 16 amino acids. This chain's CDR3 is CASTLDPWASTDTQYF. The CDR3 nucleotides read TGTGCCAGCACCCTTGATCCGTGGGCTAGCACAGATACGCAGTATTTT.

V and J are TRBV6-1 and TRBJ2-7, with D perhaps matching TRBD1 or TRBD2 (5 bases each). V was trimmed by 3 bases and J by 2 bases, leaving 11 bases between them. CDR1 MNHNS and CDR2 SASEGT come from the germline V gene. This CDR3 has 14 amino acids. Here the CDR3 reads CASSERGVPYEQYF. The CDR3, as DNA: TGTGCCAGCAGTGAGAGAGGGGTCCCCTACGAGCAGTACTTC.